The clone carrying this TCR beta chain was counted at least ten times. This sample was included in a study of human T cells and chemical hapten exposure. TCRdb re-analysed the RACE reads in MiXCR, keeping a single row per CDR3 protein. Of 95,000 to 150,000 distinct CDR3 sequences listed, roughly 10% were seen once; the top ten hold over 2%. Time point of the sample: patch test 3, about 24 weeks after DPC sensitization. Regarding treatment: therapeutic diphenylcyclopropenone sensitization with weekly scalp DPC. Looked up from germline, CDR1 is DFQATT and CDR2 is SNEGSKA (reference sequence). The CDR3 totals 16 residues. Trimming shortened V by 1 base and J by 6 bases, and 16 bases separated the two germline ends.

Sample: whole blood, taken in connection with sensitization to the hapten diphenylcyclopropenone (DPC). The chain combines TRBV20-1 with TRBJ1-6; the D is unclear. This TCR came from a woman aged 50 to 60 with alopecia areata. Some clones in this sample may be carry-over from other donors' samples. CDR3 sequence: CSARAFNVSPNSPLHF. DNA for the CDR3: TGCAGTGCTAGAGCTTTTAATGTCTCTCCTAATTCACCCCTCCACTTT.